This T cell receptor beta chain was sequenced for a study of cytomegalovirus exposure and HLA in healthy donors (TCRdb year 2017). In terms of the full investigation: An earlier analysis of some 600 of the donors reported 276 Gb of sequence data and 90 million to 120 million unique TCR beta sequences obtained from roughly 180 million T cells. An early release that covered 500 to 800 HLA-typed donors contained approximately 320 gigabases of sequencing data and around 80 million unique TCR sequences. Of the approximately 400 genotyped donors, less than 90% were placed in the genetic ancestry cluster associated with self-reported Caucasian donors. The aim of the study was to test whether cataloging public T cell receptors could identify signatures of past pathogen exposure. The T cell repertoires of 550 to 850 subjects were profiled by immunosequencing and related to cytomegalovirus serostatus. Besides the first cohort of roughly 660 subjects, a separate validation cohort made up of roughly 120 different subjects was used. To predict cytomegalovirus infection status, the study brought together high-throughput TCR immunosequencing, statistical association of individual TCRs with disease status, and machine learning. A later analysis re-examined previously published TCR beta repertoires from more than 650 donors and added high-resolution HLA genotyping to investigate patterns of TCR occurrence. Rather than using new phenotypic data, the later analysis identified candidate immune exposures from TCR beta sequences and from how often those sequences occurred across donors. An earlier analysis of approximately 500 of the donors applied high-throughput TCR beta sequencing to assess whether each TCR beta V gene segment acted as functional or pseudogenic. Donor age, sex, ethnicity and CMV serostatus were compiled alongside the repertoire data. A later genetic analysis used genome-wide SNP genotypes for 398 of the 666 donors, treating that subset as a discovery cohort. All discovery cohort repertoires had been generated using a single sequencing platform. HLA typing included class I and class II loci at four-digit resolution. Typing coverage differed by locus: A, B, C, DRB1 and DQB1 were typed in roughly 620-640 donors, DQA1 in 500 to 550, DPA1 in 600 to 610, and DPB1 in roughly 470. Because of strong linkage in the cohort, roughly 5 DR-DQ haplotypes were treated as single units for association and clustering. Among some 410 genotyped donors of the cohort, an average of roughly 240,000 unique TCR beta nucleotide sequences were sequenced per donor, 15% to 20% of them non-productive.

Libraries were constructed by the immunoSEQ multiplex PCR assay. A mixture of 60 forward primers for TCR Vbeta segments and 13 reverse primers for TCR Jbeta segments was used in the multiplex PCR. Amplification of the CDR3 region of rearranged TCR beta genes was performed with a multiplex PCR assay on genomic DNA. The amplified TCR beta libraries were sequenced on the Illumina HiSeq System as 87-base-pair reads. The authors' pipeline ran thus. In a later analysis, tens of millions of unique TCR beta chains were counted across the approximately 620 repertoires, and approximately 11 million of these chains were shared by at least two donors. To remove PCR and sequencing errors, raw reads were error-corrected and collapsed into unique sequences using a nearest-neighbor algorithm that merged closely related sequences. V, D and J gene segments were assigned by aligning CDR3 sequences to IMGT reference sequences. For a sequence to be retained, a match of at least six nucleotides was required to both a V gene segment and a J gene segment. A rearrangement was called productive if the CDR3 had no stop codons and remained in frame with V and J, and every other rearrangement was called non-productive. Following IMGT convention, CDR3 was defined as the stretch from the second conserved V-encoded cysteine to the conserved J-encoded phenylalanine. The earlier analysis of a few hundred of the donors excluded sequences that lacked an unambiguous match to a single V gene segment. An earlier analysis of approximately 590 of the donors classified V segments as functional when productive rearrangements were above 56.7% and as segregating when the standard deviation between donors was above 5%. A statistical classification framework was built for diagnosing cytomegalovirus status from the catalog of TCR beta chain sequences. In a later analysis, TCR nucleotide sequences were compared against IMGT/GENE-DB human TR gene sequences so that V and J genes could be assigned. In a later analysis, CDR3 sequences and most-parsimonious VDJ recombination scenarios were assigned using the TCRdist pipeline. In a later analysis, each TCR beta chain was defined by its CDR3 amino acid sequence together with its V-gene family, and reads without a unique V-gene family were excluded. A later analysis removed 592 highly shared, low-generation-probability nucleotide sequences to deal with suspected cross-contamination and a sequencing artifact. For each public chain, a later analysis derived a clonal expansion index from normalized ranks of inferred template counts within each repertoire. Generation probabilities in a later analysis came from a VDJ recombination model fitted to out-of-frame rearrangements, and those results were checked against IGoR. A later analysis scored TCR-TCR, TCR-HLA and TCR-CMV co-occurrence with hypergeometric tests, applying a repertoire-size bias correction to TCR pairs. In a later analysis, false discovery rates were estimated by permuting HLA or CMV assignments 20 times. In a later analysis, co-occurring TCRs were grouped using DBSCAN, with TCRdist sequence similarity added in when clustering inside HLA-allele-positive subsets. Co-occurrence clustering excluded repertoires with fewer than 30,000 or more than 120,000 public chains, plus five with anomalous nucleotide sharing. TCRdb limited this immuneACCESS table to in-frame rearrangements with V and J called. A share of clones is missing; checked studies link under half to unresolved V genes, and the rest is unexplained. D and trimming come from the DNA, and the V and J calls and clone size come from that table. The sample table lists some 180,000 clones, roughly 77% of them with a count of one. The biggest ten clones account for under 3% of the sample.

Worth noting for this clone: Its recognized antigen is unknown. Base qualities were left out, and no much larger clone turns up one base away.

The research as a whole found: Most CMV-associated TCR beta chains appeared to be HLA-restricted in a later analysis, and the HLA associations seemed to be driven largely by CMV exposure. In a later analysis, HLA-associated TCR beta chains showed more clonal expansion and lower generation probabilities than non-associated chains that were equally common. In an earlier analysis of some 500 of the donors, most TCR beta V segments were observed in productive rearrangements about 87% or about 30% of the time, broadly matching IMGT annotations. Because HLA typing was unavailable for some donors at each locus, only the typed subset was used in association tests. The authors suggested that the approach could potentially be extended to other disease states and immunological phenotypes. In this cohort, only TCR beta chains were sequenced, and detectable features were limited by the absence of alpha or paired-chain data. Correlated functional status among segregating V segments might reflect linkage disequilibrium, but an unknown experimental factor could not be ruled out. Strong co-occurrence of HLA alleles, especially DR and DQ, made assigning TCR associations to individual alleles difficult. A further reported finding was that TCR beta sequences accurately predicted the HLA-A and HLA-B alleles for most subjects in the first cohort. In a later analysis, TCR association rates were found to vary across HLA loci, with the most associated TCRs seen for DRB1 alleles and the fewest for HLA-C alleles. Some IMGT-functional V segments, including TRBV6-2 and TRBV6-3, could not be told apart with the 87-base-pair reads, so those segments were excluded. Presence/absence analyses assumed roughly uniform sequencing depth across donors, an assumption that may not hold. Several of the top co-occurrence clusters appeared to be linked to parvovirus B19, influenza, CMV and Epstein-Barr virus, according to a later analysis. A cluster of highly shared sequence variants was judged likely to be a technical artifact of the sequencing pipeline. According to a later genetic analysis, donors in an Asian-associated ancestry cluster had fewer N-insertions in productive TCRs than the roughly 670-donor mean. Most TCR sequences were observed very rarely across donors, whereas some public TCRs were present in many individuals. A later analysis associated about 17,000 TCR beta sequences with specific HLA alleles at a false discovery rate of 0.05. A few of the identified cytomegalovirus-associated TCR beta chains were confirmed in vitro to be specific for cytomegalovirus antigens. Because counts were too low, roughly 16 rarely observed V segments, including chromosome 9 orphons, were excluded from the earlier analysis of some 590 of the donors. V-gene and J-gene trimming of TCR beta chains was associated with a missense DCLRE1C variant in a later genetic analysis, and the association was replicated in an independent cohort. In the study, 150 to 200 TCR beta chains were listed as associated with cytomegalovirus. In both the original and validation cohorts, the classifier was reported to diagnose cytomegalovirus status with high specificity and sensitivity. Immune exposure information for the cohort was limited to CMV serostatus.

For this chain, trimming is 6 bases at the V end and 7 bases at the J end, and the number of junction bases without a gene match is 3. The CDR3 goes from the cysteine to the phenylalanine over 14 residues. Here the CDR3 DNA is all that survives: 42 bases in frame from base 1. According to the germline V gene, CDR1 reads SGHAT and CDR2 reads FQNNGV. In total, 630 or so healthy bone marrow donors made up the cohort. At the time of sampling, every cohort member was nominally healthy, though immune exposures that went unrecorded were likely present. The donor tested CMV seropositive, placing the donor among the roughly 300 seropositive members of the cohort. Every donor gave a peripheral blood sample, and the peripheral blood mononuclear cells from that sample were used for TCR beta sequencing. Genomic DNA extraction from the blood cell samples was performed with the Qiagen DNeasy Blood Extraction Kit.

The chain is encoded by TRBV11-2 joined to TRBJ2-2; 12 junctional bases match TRBD2. The sequenced sample consisted of PBMCs. The TCR originated in a woman younger than 45 in good health and CMV-seropositive. The DNA sequence is as follows: TGTGCCAGCAGACGACTAGCGGGGGACGGGGAGCTGTTTTTT. Protein translation: CASRRLAGDGELFF.